The next 21 T cell receptor beta chains were all read from a single sample in a study of blood T cell repertoires in COVID-19 (dated by TCRdb to between 2020 and 2021). The library came from the immunoSEQ multiplex PCR assay. The clones in this table, taken by TCRdb from immuneACCESS, are in-frame only. Not every clone is retained; where verified, under half of the shortfall comes from an unresolved V gene, and the cause of the rest is unknown. The sample records 200,000 to 250,000 clones, approximately 84% of which are singletons. The leading ten clones occupy less than 2% of the sample. The sample taken for sequencing was PBMCs or T cells enriched from blood (not recorded which). The receptor set was obtained from a man aged 60 to 75 who had recovered from COVID-19.

The chain employs TRBV6-6 and TRBJ2-3; D possibly corresponds to TRBD1 (7 bases). From germline, CDR1 is MNHNY and CDR2 SVGAGI (reference sequence). Trimming cost V 3 bases and J 5 bases, with 12 bases left between them. This CDR3 contains 14 residues. The CDR3 is CASSYRQGGDTQYF. The CDR3 DNA is TGTGCCAGCAGTTATCGACAGGGAGGAGATACGCAGTATTTT.

V and J are TRBV9 and TRBJ1-3, with no clear D. Germline V gene data show CDR1 as SGDLS and CDR2 as YYNGEE. The CDR3 contains 13 residues. Between the trimmed V and J ends, which lost 4 bases and 3 bases, there was a span of 8 bases. The DNA of the CDR3 is TGTGCCAGCAGCCTAAGCGGTGGAAACACCATATATTTT. As protein: CASSLSGGNTIYF. The full variable domain, in which reference TRBV9 and TRBJ1-3 provide the parts outside the CDR3, is DSGVTQTPKHLITATGQRVTLRCSPRSGDLSVYWYQQSLDQGLQFLIQYYNGEERAKGNILERFSAQQFPDLHSELNLSSLELGDSALYFCASSLSGGNTIYFGEGSWLTVV.

The chain carries TRBV9 and TRBJ2-1; 9 nucleotides match TRBD2. Per germline, CDR1 SGDLS and CDR2 YYNGEE. J gave up 7 bases and V 0 bases, and 14 bases lay outside the gene matches. This CDR3 spans 18 amino acids. The CDR3 region has the DNA TGTGCCAGCAGCGTAGGCGAGTTAGCGGGGGCCCCATTGAATGAGCAGTTCTTC. This gives the protein CASSVGELAGAPLNEQFF.

V and J are TRBV7-8 and TRBJ2-7; 7 nucleotides line up with TRBD1. The CDR3 sequence is 13 residues long. V trimming: 5 bases; J trimming: 3 bases; junction bases outside the gene matches: 4. The germline gives CDR1 SGHVS, CDR2 FQNEAQ. CDR3 sequence: CASSLDRIYEQYF. In DNA form, the CDR3 reads TGTGCCAGCAGCCTGGACAGGATCTACGAGCAGTACTTC.

The rearrangement uses TRBV6-1 and TRBJ2-3, with D possibly TRBD1 on 7 matching bases. Germline CDR1 and CDR2: MNHNS and SASEGT. The CDR3 spans 14 residues. The V and J ends lost 5 bases and 5 bases respectively, with 14 bases between them. The CDR3 DNA reads as TGTGCCAGCAGTTATCGACAGGGAGGAGATACGCAGTATTTT. Encoded protein: CASSYRQGGDTQYF.

This chain connects TRBV29-1 to TRBJ2-1; 10 bases line up with TRBD2. V was pared by 1 base and J by 7 bases, with 7 bases of the junction left unmatched. The CDR3 has 15 amino acids. Germline CDR1 reads SQVTM; CDR2 reads ANQGSEA. The CDR3 reads CSVEGAGGWLNEQFF. As DNA, the CDR3 is TGCAGCGTTGAAGGAGCGGGGGGGTGGTTAAATGAGCAGTTCTTC.

V is TRBV3-1 (or the pseudogene TRBV3-2) and J is TRBJ1-6; tentatively, D is TRBD1 (5 bases). The germline V and J ends were trimmed by 1 base and 8 bases, with 6 bases remaining between them. The CDR3 contains 13 residues. Germline CDR1 is LGHDT and CDR2 is YNNKEL (reference sequence). The CDR3 protein is CASSQGGDSPLHF. The CDR3 DNA follows: TGTGCCAGCAGCCAAGGGGGGGATTCACCCCTCCACTTT.

The chain joins TRBV19 to TRBJ1-6; tentative D call: TRBD1 (6 bases). CDR3 size: 15 residues. Per germline, CDR1 LNHDA and CDR2 SQIVND (reference sequence). Trimming cost V 4 bases and J 10 bases, with 17 bases left between them. DNA for the CDR3: TGTGCCAGTAGTAGCTCTGGGGGGGCGGAATCACCCCTCCACTTT. It is translated as CASSSSGGAESPLHF.

The V call is TRBV28, the J call TRBJ1-5, with a weak D call TRBD1 (6 bases). The CDR3 has 15 residues. Germline values: CDR1 MDHEN, CDR2 SYDVKM. The V gene lost 7 bases and the J gene lost 4 bases, with 17 bases spanning the gap. The CDR3 DNA reads TGTGCCAGCATCCCACAGGGCCTTGGAAATCAGCCCCAGCATTTT. Translating gives CASIPQGLGNQPQHF.

The rearrangement links TRBV7-9 to TRBJ2-1, with D perhaps TRBD2 (6 bases). The CDR3 runs to 14 residues. The ends were cut back, 3 bases at V and 4 bases at J, with 10 bases in the middle. CDR1 is SEHNR and CDR2 is FQNEAQ in the germline V gene (reference sequence). Here the CDR3 DNA reads TGTGCCAGCAGCTTGGGGGGACTTTACAATGAGCAGTTCTTC. This translates into CASSLGGLYNEQFF.

This chain uses TRBV19 with TRBJ1-4, with D possibly matching TRBD1 (6 bases). The V end lost 7 bases, the J end lost 7 bases, and 16 bases lay between the germline ends. CDR3 length: 14 residues. In germline, CDR1 is LNHDA, CDR2 SQIVND (reference sequence). The CDR3 region is CASKGYRATEKLFF. In nucleotides, the CDR3 is TGTGCCAGTAAGGGATACAGGGCCACTGAAAAACTGTTTTTT.

The chain links TRBV12-3 or TRBV12-4 to TRBJ2-7; D uncertain. This CDR3 is built from 13 residues. The ends were cut back, 5 bases at V and 2 bases at J, with 10 bases in the middle. The CDR3 bases are TGTGCCAGCAGTGCAGACAAGGCCTACGAGCAGTACTTC. Translated, it gives CASSADKAYEQYF.

V is TRBV7-9 and J is TRBJ1-5; 8 positions match TRBD1. Germline values: CDR1 SEHNR, CDR2 FQNEAQ (reference sequence). V dropped 5 bases and J dropped 5; count of bases not matched to a gene: 8. This CDR3 contains 15 residues. The CDR3 region is CASSGTGNQDQPQHF. DNA for the CDR3: TGTGCCAGCAGCGGGACAGGCAACCAGGATCAGCCCCAGCATTTT.

This clone was seen only a few times. V gene TRBV2 combines with J gene TRBJ1-5; D perhaps matches TRBD1 (6 bases). This CDR3 comprises 15 residues. CDR1 and CDR2 (germline): SNHLY, FYNNEI. With 6 bases removed from V and 2 bases from J, the gap between germline ends came to 14 bases. CDR3 sequence reads: CASRGRQAGNQPQHF. Here the CDR3 DNA reads TGTGCCAGCAGAGGCCGACAGGCCGGCAATCAGCCCCAGCATTTT.

This chain joins TRBV7-2 and TRBJ1-3; no clear D gene. Germline loops: CDR1 SGHTA, CDR2 FQGNSA. With 7 bases removed from V and 4 bases from J, the gap between germline ends came to 20 bases. This CDR3 is built from 16 residues. The CDR3 DNA sequence: TGTGCCAGCATCGATTTCCACCCTCTTCGGGGAAACACCATATATTTT. Translated, it gives CASIDFHPLRGNTIYF.

The V call is TRBV5-4, the J call TRBJ1-4, with TRBD1 as a possible D gene (5 bases). This CDR3 has 14 residues. The germline CDR1 and CDR2 sequences are SGHNT and YYREEE (reference sequence). V was clipped by 2 bases and J by 6 bases, with 11 bases between them. For the CDR3, the DNA is TGTGCCAGCAGCTTTCCAAAGGGGCATGAAAAACTGTTTTTT. It encodes CASSFPKGHEKLFF.

This chain connects TRBV5-1 to TRBJ2-1; D possibly corresponds to TRBD1 (5 bases). V was cut by 0 bases and J by 1 base, with 14 bases left in between. Germline-derived CDR1 and CDR2 are SGHRS and YFSETQ. The CDR3 consists of 17 residues. The CDR3 DNA follows: TGCGCCAGCAGCTTGGTTGTCGGAAGGGGATCCTACAATGAGCAGTTCTTC. This gives the protein CASSLVVGRGSYNEQFF.

The chain employs TRBV19 and TRBJ1-4, with 7 bases lining up with TRBD1. The ends lost 10 bases at V and 4 bases at J; junction bases unmatched: 9. The germline V gene encodes CDR1 LNHDA and CDR2 SQIVND (reference sequence). CDR3 length equals 14 residues. Here the CDR3 reads CATRDRADNEKLFF. CDR3 DNA sequence: TGTGCCACCCGTGACAGGGCAGATAATGAAAAACTGTTTTTT.

This clone was seen a few times. CDR3 region: CASSLDLQGQGSRAFF. CDR3 nucleotides: TGTGCCAGCAGCTTAGATCTACAGGGACAGGGCTCGAGAGCTTTCTTT. The chain carries TRBV11-3 and TRBJ1-1; 9 positions match TRBD1. The CDR3 consists of 16 residues. V trimming: 0 bases; J trimming: 10 bases; junction bases outside the gene matches: 12. Germline CDR1 and CDR2: SGHNT and YENEEA. The full variable domain, completed using reference TRBV11-3 and TRBJ1-1, is EAGVVQSPRYKIIEKKQPVAFWCNPISGHNTLYWYLQNLGQGPELLIRYENEEAVDDSQLPKDRFSAERLKGVDSTLKIQPAELGDSAVYLCASSLDLQGQGSRAFFGQGTRLTVV.

The chain has TRBV11-2 and TRBJ1-1, with 10 bases lining up with TRBD1. Germline CDR1 is SGHAT and CDR2 is FQNNGV. This CDR3 is 16 amino acids long. Trimming removed 5 bases from V and 2 bases from J; junction bases left unmatched: 8. The CDR3 loop is CASSEGQGMVNTEAFF. CDR3 in DNA: TGTGCCAGCAGCGAGGGACAGGGGATGGTTAACACTGAAGCTTTCTTT.

V is TRBV7-9 and J is TRBJ1-1, with a tentative D call TRBD1 (6 bases). CDR1 and CDR2 (germline): SEHNR, FQNEAQ (reference sequence). The CDR3 totals 15 residues. V was cut by 1 base and J by 7 bases, with 16 bases left in between. The CDR3 is CASSLVDRTKDEAFF. For the CDR3, the DNA is TGTGCCAGCAGCTTAGTAGACAGGACCAAAGATGAAGCTTTCTTT. Full variable domain (missing parts from reference TRBV7-9 and TRBJ1-1): DTGVSQNPRHKITKRGQNVTFRCDPISEHNRLYWYRQTLGQGPEFLTYFQNEAQLEKSRLLSDRFSAERPKGSFSTLEIQRTEQGDSAMYLCASSLVDRTKDEAFFGQGTRLTVV.